The T cell receptor beta chain described here comes from a study of blood T cell repertoires in COVID-19. In germline, CDR1 is ENHRY, CDR2 SYGVKD. CDR3 length: 15 residues. Trimming removed 5 bases at V and 2 bases at J, with 15 bases between. TCRdb's table, derived via immunoSEQ multiplex PCR, lists solely in-frame clones and lacks some. The sample has about 220,000 clones, 84% seen once. The rearrangement links TRBV10-3 to TRBJ1-2; D not certain. The sequencing sample was made of peripheral blood. The source of this sequence is a man aged 40-50 years who had recovered from COVID-19. CDR3 amino acids: CAISMVSVMNYGYTF. CDR3 in DNA: TGTGCCATCAGTATGGTGTCAGTAATGAACTATGGCTACACCTTC.